These 2 T cell receptor beta chains were sequenced from one sample in a study of OX40 agonist ivuxolimab in advanced cancers. Repertoires were generated with immunoSEQ multiplex PCR, while TCRdb's copy carries only in-frame clones and drops some. The sample contains 45,000 to 65,000 clones, 70% to 85% of which appear only once. Sequenced here: CD4+ or CD8+ T cells sorted from blood, sampled in a trial of the OX40 agonist ivuxolimab. These receptor sequences come from an adult with an advanced solid tumor such as melanoma, head and neck, liver or kidney cancer.

The chain joins TRBV7-9 to TRBJ1-4, with D possibly matching TRBD1 (5 bases). The CDR3 totals 13 residues. V was clipped by 3 bases and J by 8 bases, with 10 bases between them. CDR1 SEHNR and CDR2 FQNEAQ come from the germline V gene (reference sequence). The CDR3 protein is CASSLRGGEKLFF. Written as DNA, the CDR3 is TGTGCCAGCAGCTTGAGGGGCGGAGAAAAACTGTTTTTT.

V gene TRBV29-1 combines with J gene TRBJ2-1, with 12 bases matching TRBD2. The trim removed 5 bases at V and 7 bases at J, leaving 12 bases unmatched. The CDR3 runs to 16 residues. In germline, CDR1 is SQVTM, CDR2 ANQGSEA. The CDR3 DNA follows: TGCAGCGTTTCACTCCCTAGCGGGAGGGCCAGGAATGAGCAGTTCTTC. The encoded protein is CSVSLPSGRARNEQFF.